This T cell receptor (beta chain) was identified in a study of technical replicates of blood from a few donors. V dropped 4 bases and J dropped 0 bases, with 12 bases sitting between them. This CDR3 comprises 15 residues. The V gene's germline CDR1 is MNHEY and CDR2 SMNVEV (reference sequence). Method: immunoSEQ multiplex PCR; TCRdb's copy keeps in-frame clones and lacks some. Seen here are about 80,000 clones, roughly 96% observed once, and the top ten hold roughly 0.35%. The chain combines TRBV27 with TRBJ1-2, with D possibly being TRBD1 (6 bases). This sequence was found in a human donor in good health. The sample was T cells isolated from PBMCs. CDR3 sequence reads: CASSSSGTTNYGYTF. The CDR3 DNA reads as TGTGCCAGCAGTTCTTCCGGGACAACTAACTATGGCTACACCTTC.